This paragraph covers one TCR beta chain sequence. The sample is drawn from a study of CXCR3-negative and CXCR3-positive naive CD8 T cells. The libraries of TRB cDNA were prepared using 5' RACE with UMI labels. For each CDR3 protein, TCRdb gives one entry from its re-call of the 5' RACE reads, without DNA. The sample table includes about 56,000 distinct CDR3 sequences. The sequencing sample was made of memory CD8+ T cells from blood. The TCR originated in a human donor in good health. Some clones in this sample may be carry-over from other donors' samples.

CDR3 sequence reads: CASSQITTGGMEKLFF. The chain carries TRBV7-8 and TRBJ1-4; TCRdb's assignment of TRBD1 cannot be checked, as there is no DNA. The CDR3 has 16 residues. CDR1 SGHVS and CDR2 FQNEAQ come from the germline V gene.